The 7 T cell receptor beta chains in this list originate from one sample, sequenced in a study of identical twins. MiXCR was run by TCRdb on the 5' RACE reads, yielding one entry per CDR3 protein. The sample lists 400,000 to 550,000 distinct CDR3 sequences; 20% to 30% were seen once. These records were also assigned to another study, of T cells expressing NK-cell markers.

Sequenced input: CD4+ T cells sorted from blood. The receptors were sampled from a young woman in good health.

This clonotype appeared a few times. V gene TRBV6-2 or TRBV6-3 combines with J gene TRBJ1-1, with D hard to call. With 6 bases removed from V and 1 base from J, the gap between germline ends came to 9 bases. Germline V CDR1 and CDR2: MNHEY, SVGEGT. This CDR3 is built from 13 residues. CDR3 DNA sequence: TGTGCCAGCAGACCTTACCAGAACACTGAAGCTTTCTTT. Its translation is CASRPYQNTEAFF.

The V call is TRBV11-3, the J call TRBJ2-5, with 7 nucleotides matching TRBD2. CDR3 length equals 15 residues. Germline V gene sequence: CDR1 SGHNT, CDR2 YENEEA. V lost 3 bases to trimming and J lost 5 bases; unmatched junction nucleotides: 9. DNA for the CDR3: TGTGCCAGCAGCTTTGGAAAGCGGGATCTTGAGACCCAGTACTTC. Its protein product is CASSFGKRDLETQYF. Looking up the rest from reference TRBV11-3 and TRBJ2-5 gives the full variable domain: EAGVVQSPRYKIIEKKQPVAFWCNPISGHNTLYWYLQNLGQGPELLIRYENEEAVDDSQLPKDRFSAERLKGVDSTLKIQPAELGDSAVYLCASSFGKRDLETQYFGPGTRLLVL.

There are a few counts of this clonotype. The CDR3 loop is CASSGVGYGYTF. CDR3 nucleotides: TGTGCCAGCAGCGGGGTTGGCTATGGCTACACCTTC. This chain uses TRBV7-9 with TRBJ1-2; D gene ambiguous. The V end was cut by 5 bases, the J end by 4 bases, with 8 bases between. The CDR3 has 12 amino acids. Germline loops: CDR1 SEHNR, CDR2 FQNEAQ (reference sequence).

This clonotype was seen once. The V call is TRBV20-1, the J call TRBJ1-5; the D is unclear. Trimming shortened V by 0 bases and J by 6 bases, and 6 bases separated the two germline ends. Germline CDR1 and CDR2: DFQATT and SNEGSKA (reference sequence). The CDR3 is made up of 12 amino acids. Here the CDR3 reads CSARDSFQPQHF. CDR3 in DNA: TGCAGTGCTAGAGATTCTTTTCAGCCCCAGCATTTT.

The table lists this clonotype with many counts. This chain joins TRBV12-3 or TRBV12-4 and TRBJ2-3; the match to TRBD2 covers 11 bases. The length of the CDR3 is 16 residues. Unmatched junction bases numbered 8, after V lost 5 bases and J lost 4 bases. The CDR3 protein is CASSLRSGGVADTQYF. DNA for the CDR3: TGTGCCAGCAGTCTCCGTAGCGGGGGGGTTGCAGATACGCAGTATTTT.

This clonotype was recorded a few times. The V gene is TRBV27, the J gene TRBJ2-5; a possible D gene is TRBD2 (7 bases). The CDR3 is made up of 15 amino acids. V was shortened by 2 bases and J by 1 base, with 11 bases between the two germline ends. From germline, CDR1 is MNHEY and CDR2 SMNVEV (reference sequence). The CDR3 reads CASSLRGAFQETQYF. In DNA, the CDR3 is TGTGCCAGCAGTTTACGGGGGGCCTTCCAAGAGACCCAGTACTTC.

J is TRBJ1-2 and V is TRBV5-1, with TRBD1 identical over 7 bases. The germline V gene encodes CDR1 SGHRS and CDR2 YFSETQ. CDR3 size: 14 residues. Trimming cost V 4 bases and J 6 bases; bases outside gene matches: 9. CDR3 coding DNA: TGCGCCAGCAGCCCGGGACAGCCGGGCGATGGCTACACCTTC. Its translation is CASSPGQPGDGYTF.